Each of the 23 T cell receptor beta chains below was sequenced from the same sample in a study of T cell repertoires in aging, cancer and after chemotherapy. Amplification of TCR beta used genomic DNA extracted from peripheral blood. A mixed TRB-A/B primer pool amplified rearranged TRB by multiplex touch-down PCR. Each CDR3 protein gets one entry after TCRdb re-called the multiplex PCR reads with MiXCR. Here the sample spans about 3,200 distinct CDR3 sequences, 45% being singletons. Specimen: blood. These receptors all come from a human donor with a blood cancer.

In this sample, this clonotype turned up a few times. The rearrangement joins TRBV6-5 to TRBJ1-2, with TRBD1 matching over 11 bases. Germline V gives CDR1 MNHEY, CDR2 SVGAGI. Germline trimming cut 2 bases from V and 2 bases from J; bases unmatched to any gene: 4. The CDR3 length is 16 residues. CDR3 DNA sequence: TGTGCCAGCAGTTACGCACGGACAGGGGGCAACTATGGCTACACCTTC. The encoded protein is CASSYARTGGNYGYTF.

The CDR3 DNA sequence: TGTGCCAGCAGCGATTTCATCGTACCGGGACAGACATATGCAACTAATGAAAAACTGTTTTTT. Translation gives CASSDFIVPGQTYATNEKLFF. The chain recombines TRBV5-4 with TRBJ1-4; 7 bases are shared with TRBD1. There are 21 residues in the CDR3. Trimming took 4 bases from V and 0 from J; bases not matched to a gene: 21. CDR1 is SGHNT and CDR2 is YYREEE in the germline V gene (reference sequence).

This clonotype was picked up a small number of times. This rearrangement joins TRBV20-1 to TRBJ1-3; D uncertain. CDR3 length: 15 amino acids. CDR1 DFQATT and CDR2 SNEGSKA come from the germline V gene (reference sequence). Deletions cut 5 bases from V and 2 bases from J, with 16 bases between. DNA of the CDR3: TGCAGTGCTCCCAGCTCAGCGGTGACTGGAAACACCATATATTTT. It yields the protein CSAPSSAVTGNTIYF.

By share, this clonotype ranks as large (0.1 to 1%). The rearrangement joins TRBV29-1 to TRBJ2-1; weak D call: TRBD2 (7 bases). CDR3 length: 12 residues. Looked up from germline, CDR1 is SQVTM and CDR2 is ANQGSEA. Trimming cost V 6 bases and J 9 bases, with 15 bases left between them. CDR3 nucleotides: TGCAGCGTAAGGGGAGGGGGGACTGAGCAGTTCTTC. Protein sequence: CSVRGGGTEQFF.

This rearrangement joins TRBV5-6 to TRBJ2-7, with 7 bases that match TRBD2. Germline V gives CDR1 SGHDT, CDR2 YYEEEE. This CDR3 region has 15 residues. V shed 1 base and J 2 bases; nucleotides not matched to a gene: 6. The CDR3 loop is CASSLWTRPAYEQYF. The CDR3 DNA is TGTGCCAGCAGCTTGTGGACTAGGCCCGCCTACGAGCAGTACTTC.

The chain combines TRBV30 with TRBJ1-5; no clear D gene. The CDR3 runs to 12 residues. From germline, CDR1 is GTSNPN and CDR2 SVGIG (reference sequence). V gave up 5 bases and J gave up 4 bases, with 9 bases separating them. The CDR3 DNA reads TGTGCCTGGGCGGGGAGGAATCAGCCCCAGCATTTT. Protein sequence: CAWAGRNQPQHF.

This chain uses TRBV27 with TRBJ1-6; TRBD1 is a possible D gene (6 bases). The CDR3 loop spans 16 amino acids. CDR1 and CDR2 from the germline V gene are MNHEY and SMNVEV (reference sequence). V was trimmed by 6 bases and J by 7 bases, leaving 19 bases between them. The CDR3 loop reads CASSFRGTVKNSPLHF. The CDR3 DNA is TGTGCCAGCAGCTTTAGGGGGACGGTAAAGAATTCACCCCTCCACTTT.

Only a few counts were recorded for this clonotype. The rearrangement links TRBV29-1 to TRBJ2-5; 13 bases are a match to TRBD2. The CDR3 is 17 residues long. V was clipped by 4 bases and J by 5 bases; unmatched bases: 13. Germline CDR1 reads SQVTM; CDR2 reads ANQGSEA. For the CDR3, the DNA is TGCAGCGTTGGTGGACTAGCGGGGGTTTCATGGAGGGAGACCCAGTACTTC. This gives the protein CSVGGLAGVSWRETQYF.

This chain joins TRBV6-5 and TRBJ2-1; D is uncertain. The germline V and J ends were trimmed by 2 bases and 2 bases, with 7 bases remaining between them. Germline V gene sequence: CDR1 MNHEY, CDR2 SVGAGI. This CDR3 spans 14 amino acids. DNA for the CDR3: TGTGCCAGCAGTTACCAGCCCGCCTACAATGAGCAGTTCTTC. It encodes CASSYQPAYNEQFF.

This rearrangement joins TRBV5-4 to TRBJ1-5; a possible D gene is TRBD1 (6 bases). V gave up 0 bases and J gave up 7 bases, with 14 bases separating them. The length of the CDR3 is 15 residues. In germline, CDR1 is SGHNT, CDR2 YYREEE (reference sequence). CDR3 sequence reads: CASSLDGGLGQPQHF. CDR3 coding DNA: TGTGCCAGCAGCTTGGATGGGGGGCTAGGGCAGCCCCAGCATTTT.

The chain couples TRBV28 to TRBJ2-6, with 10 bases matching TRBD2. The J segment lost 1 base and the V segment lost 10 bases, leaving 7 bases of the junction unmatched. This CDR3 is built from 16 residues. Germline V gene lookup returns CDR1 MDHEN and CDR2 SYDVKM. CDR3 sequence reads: CATEREGRSGANVLTF. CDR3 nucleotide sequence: TGTGCCACCGAGCGGGAGGGCCGATCTGGGGCCAACGTCCTGACTTTC.

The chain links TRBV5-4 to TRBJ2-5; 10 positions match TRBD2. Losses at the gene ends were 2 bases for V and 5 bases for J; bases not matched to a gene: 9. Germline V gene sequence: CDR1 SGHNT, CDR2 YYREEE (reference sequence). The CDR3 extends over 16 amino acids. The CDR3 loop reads CASSLGSGRAAETQYF. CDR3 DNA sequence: TGTGCCAGCAGCTTAGGGAGCGGGAGGGCGGCGGAGACCCAGTACTTC.

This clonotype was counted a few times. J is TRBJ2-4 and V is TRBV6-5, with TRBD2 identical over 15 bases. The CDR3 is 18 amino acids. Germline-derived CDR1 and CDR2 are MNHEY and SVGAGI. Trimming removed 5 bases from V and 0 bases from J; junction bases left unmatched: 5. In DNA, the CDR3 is TGTGCCAGCAGTAGGACTAGCGGGAGGGCCCTAGCCAAAAACATTCAGTACTTC. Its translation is CASSRTSGRALAKNIQYF.

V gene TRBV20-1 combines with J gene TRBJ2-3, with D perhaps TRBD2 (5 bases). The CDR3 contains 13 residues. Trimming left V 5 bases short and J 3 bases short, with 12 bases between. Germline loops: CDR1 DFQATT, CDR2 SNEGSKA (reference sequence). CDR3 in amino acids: CSAPSERTDTQYF. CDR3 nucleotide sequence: TGCAGTGCTCCCTCGGAGCGGACAGATACGCAGTATTTT.

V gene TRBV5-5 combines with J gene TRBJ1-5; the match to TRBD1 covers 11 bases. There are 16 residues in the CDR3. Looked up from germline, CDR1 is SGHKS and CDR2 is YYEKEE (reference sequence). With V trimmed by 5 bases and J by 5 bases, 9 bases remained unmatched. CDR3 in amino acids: CASSPRTGGVHQPQHF. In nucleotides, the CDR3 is TGTGCCAGCAGTCCCCGGACAGGGGGCGTACATCAGCCCCAGCATTTT.

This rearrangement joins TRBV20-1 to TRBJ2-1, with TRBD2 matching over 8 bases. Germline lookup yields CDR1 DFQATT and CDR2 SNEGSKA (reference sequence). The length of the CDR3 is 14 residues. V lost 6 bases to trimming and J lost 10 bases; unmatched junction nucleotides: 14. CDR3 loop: CSAYHWREVKEQFF. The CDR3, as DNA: TGCAGTGCCTATCATTGGCGGGAGGTCAAGGAGCAGTTCTTC.

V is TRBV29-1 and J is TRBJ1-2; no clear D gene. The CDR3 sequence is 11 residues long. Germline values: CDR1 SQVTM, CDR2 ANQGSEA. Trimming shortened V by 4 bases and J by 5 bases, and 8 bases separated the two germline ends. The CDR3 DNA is TGCAGCGTTGTACAGCTTTATGGCTACACCTTC. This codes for CSVVQLYGYTF. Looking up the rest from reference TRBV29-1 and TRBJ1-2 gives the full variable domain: SAVISQKPSRDICQRGTSLTIQCQVDSQVTMMFWYRQQPGQSLTLIATANQGSEATYESGFVIDKFPISRPNLTFSTLTVSNMSPEDSSIYLCSVVQLYGYTFGSGTRLTVV.

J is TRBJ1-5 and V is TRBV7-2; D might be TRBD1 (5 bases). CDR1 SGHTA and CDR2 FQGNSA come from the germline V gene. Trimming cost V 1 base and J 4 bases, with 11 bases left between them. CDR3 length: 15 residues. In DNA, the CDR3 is TGTGCCAGCAGCTTAGGGGGACGGGAAAATCAGCCCCAGCATTTT. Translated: CASSLGGRENQPQHF.

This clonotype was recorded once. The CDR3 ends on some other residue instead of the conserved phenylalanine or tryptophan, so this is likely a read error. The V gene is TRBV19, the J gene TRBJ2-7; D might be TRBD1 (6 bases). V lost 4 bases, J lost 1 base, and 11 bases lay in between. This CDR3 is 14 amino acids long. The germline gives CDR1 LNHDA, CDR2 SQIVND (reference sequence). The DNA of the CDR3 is TGTGCCAGTAGTAGTCAGGGGTCATCCTACGAGCAGTACATC. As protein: CASSSQGSSYEQYI.

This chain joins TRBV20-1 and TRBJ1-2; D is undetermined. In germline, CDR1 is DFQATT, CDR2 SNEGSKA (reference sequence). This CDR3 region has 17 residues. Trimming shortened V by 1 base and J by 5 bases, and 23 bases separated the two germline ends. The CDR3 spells CSARALMGTFGIYGYTF. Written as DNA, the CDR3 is TGCAGTGCTAGAGCTCTTATGGGAACGTTTGGGATTTATGGCTACACCTTC.

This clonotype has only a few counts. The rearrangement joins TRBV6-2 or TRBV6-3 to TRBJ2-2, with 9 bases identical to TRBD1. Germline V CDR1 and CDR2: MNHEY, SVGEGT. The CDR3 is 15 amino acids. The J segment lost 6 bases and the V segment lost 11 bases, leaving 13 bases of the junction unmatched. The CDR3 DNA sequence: TGTGCCGTCAATGCGGGGGACAGGGAATCCGGGGAGCTGTTTTTT. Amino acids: CAVNAGDRESGELFF.

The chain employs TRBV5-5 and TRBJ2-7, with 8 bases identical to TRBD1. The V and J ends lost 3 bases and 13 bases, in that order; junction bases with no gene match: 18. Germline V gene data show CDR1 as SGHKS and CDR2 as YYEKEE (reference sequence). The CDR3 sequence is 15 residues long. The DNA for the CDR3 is TGTGCCAGCAGCTGGTCATTACAGGGGGGCTTGGAGGATTACTTC. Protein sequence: CASSWSLQGGLEDYF. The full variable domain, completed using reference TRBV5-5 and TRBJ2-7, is DAGVTQSPTHLIKTRGQQVTLRCSPISGHKSVSWYQQVLGQGPQFIFQYYEKEERGRGNFPDRFSARQFPNYSSELNVNALLLGDSALYLCASSWSLQGGLEDYFGPGTRLTVT.

The CDR3 reads CASSPRLASYNEQFF. The CDR3 region has the DNA TGTGCCAGCAGTCCTCGGTTGGCCTCCTACAATGAGCAGTTCTTC. The J gene is TRBJ2-1, the V gene TRBV6-5, with D hard to call. Germline CDR1 is MNHEY and CDR2 is SVGAGI. The CDR3 covers 15 residues. The V end was cut by 5 bases, the J end by 0 bases, with 11 bases between.